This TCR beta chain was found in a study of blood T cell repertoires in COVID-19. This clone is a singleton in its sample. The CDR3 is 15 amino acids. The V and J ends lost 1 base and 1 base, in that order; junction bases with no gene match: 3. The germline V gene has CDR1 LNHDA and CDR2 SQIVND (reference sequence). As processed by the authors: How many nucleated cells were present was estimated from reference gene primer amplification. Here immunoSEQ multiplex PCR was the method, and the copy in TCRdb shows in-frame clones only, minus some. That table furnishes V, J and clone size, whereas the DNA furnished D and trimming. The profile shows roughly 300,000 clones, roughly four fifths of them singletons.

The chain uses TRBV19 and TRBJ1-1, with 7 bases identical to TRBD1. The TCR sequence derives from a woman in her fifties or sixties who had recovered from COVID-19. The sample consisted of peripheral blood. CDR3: CASSIATGQNTEAFF. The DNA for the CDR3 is TGTGCCAGTAGTATAGCGACAGGGCAGAACACTGAAGCTTTCTTT.